The entry below gives a single T cell receptor beta chain sequence along with its context. Its specificity is unknown. The CDR3 totals 17 residues. Germline V lookup: CDR1 SEHNR, CDR2 FQNEAQ (reference sequence). The V segment lost 8 bases and the J segment 4 bases; nucleotides outside the gene matches: 13. This sample was taken from a study of T cell responses to AZD1222 COVID-19 vaccine. Broader study findings: Dominant at 160-218 and 743-854, vaccine-associated CD4 TCRs also spanned spike. A mostly white British donor set with more females was recruited, and clonal diversity was possibly underestimated. The study sampled repertoires only after the peak T cell response. Baseline seropositivity characterized only a handful of AZD1222 recipients.

Clones were sequenced by immunoSEQ multiplex PCR, and TCRdb holds only the in-frame ones, with some missing. The repertoire holds about 200,000 clones, with about 94% as singletons. This specimen was peripheral blood, taken 28 days after the second dose of the MenACWY control vaccine. This TCR was sampled from an adult who received the MenACWY meningococcal vaccine as a control. The chain recombines TRBV7-9 with TRBJ2-3; the match to TRBD2 covers 12 bases. CDR3 protein: CASSFLAGGGSSDTQYF. Here the CDR3 DNA reads TGTGCCAGCTCGTTCCTAGCGGGAGGGGGGAGTTCAGATACGCAGTATTTT.